The T cell receptor (beta chain) under discussion was sequenced for a study of cytomegalovirus exposure and HLA in healthy donors. As to this clone: Antigen specificity is unknown.

Regarding donors, all were healthy bone marrow donors. V shed 10 bases, J shed 3 bases, and the junction held 11 bases outside the gene matches. CDR3 size: 15 residues. The germline gives CDR1 MDHEN, CDR2 SYDVKM. General study results and limits: TCR beta chain V- and J-gene trimming was linked, in a later analysis, to a missense variant in DCLRE1C. Links to common viral pathogens appeared, in a later analysis, for several of the most significant clusters.

The PCR ran on 60 Vbeta and 13 Jbeta primers. Assay: immunoSEQ multiplex PCR; the TCRdb copy retains only in-frame clones and omits some. The repertoire holds fewer than 200,000 clones, around 80% seen once, with approximately 4.8% in the top ten. This receptor was obtained from a man aged 25 to 40 in good health and CMV-seronegative. This rearrangement joins TRBV28 to TRBJ2-2, with TRBD1 identical over 7 bases. The sample consisted of PBMCs. The CDR3 reads CAITNRDRYTGELFF. DNA of the CDR3: TGTGCCATCACAAACCGGGACAGATACACCGGGGAGCTGTTTTTT.